This paragraph covers one T cell receptor (beta chain) sequence. Its antigen is as yet unknown. The data derive from a study of T cell repertoires in cytomegalovirus infection. About the study: Indicated by public TCR beta signatures were CMV infection and matching HLA type.

Study findings and constraints: Clonotypes of TCR beta that were HLA-C-restricted and CMV-specific dominated the ex vivo response. The cumulative frequency of public TCR beta families identified carriers of CMV plus the relevant HLA.

The germline CDR1 and CDR2 sequences are SGHVS and FQNEAQ. The CDR3 covers 14 residues. Trimming removed 5 bases at V and 1 base at J, with 12 bases between. TCRdb ran MiXCR on the reads and lists one entry per CDR3 protein. There are roughly 180,000 distinct CDR3 sequences in the sample; approximately 28% occur only once, and roughly 31% lies in the top ten. The sequence derives from a human donor in good health (CMV status not recorded). Some clones in this sample may be carry-over from other donors' samples. The chain uses TRBV7-8 and TRBJ2-7, with D possibly TRBD2 on 5 matching bases. Source material: PBMCs. The CDR3 nucleotides are TGTGCCAGCAGCCAGACGGACTCATCCTACGAGCAGTACTTC. Amino acids: CASSQTDSSYEQYF.